This TCR beta chain came from a study of T cell responses to AZD1222 COVID-19 vaccine. Across the study: Pooled in the analysis were second doses at about 4 or about 12 weeks.

Germline V gene data show CDR1 as GTSNPN and CDR2 as SVGIG (reference sequence). The V end lost 0 bases, the J end lost 7 bases, and 10 bases lay between the germline ends. This CDR3 spans 13 amino acids. Here immunoSEQ multiplex PCR was the method, and the copy in TCRdb shows in-frame clones only, minus some. This table holds 100,000 or so clones, approximately 87% found once. This clonotype was obtained from an adult in good health. The source material was peripheral blood, sampled on day 0 of AZD1222 vaccination. J is TRBJ2-1 and V is TRBV30; D is unclear. CDR3 in amino acids: CAWSVYGRNEQFF. The CDR3 nucleotides are TGTGCCTGGAGTGTATACGGTAGAAATGAGCAGTTCTTC.